This section outlines one T cell receptor (beta chain) sequence together with its context. The specificity of this receptor is unknown. No base-level quality is on record; no much larger clone is a single base apart. Library preparation used the immunoSEQ multiplex PCR assay. The multiplex PCR relied on a mix of 60 forward primers for TCR Vbeta segments and 13 reverse primers for TCR Jbeta segments. A multiplex PCR assay on genomic DNA amplified the CDR3 region of rearranged TCR beta genes. The Illumina HiSeq System was used to sequence the amplified TCR beta libraries as 87-base-pair reads. On the authors' methods: In a later analysis, roughly 80 million unique TCR beta chains were counted across the roughly 670 repertoires, and around 10 million of these chains were shared by at least two donors. Raw reads were error-corrected and collapsed into unique sequences with a nearest-neighbor algorithm that merged closely related sequences to remove PCR and sequencing errors. To assign V, D and J gene segments, CDR3 sequences were aligned to IMGT reference sequences. Each retained sequence needed at least a six-nucleotide match to both a V gene segment and a J gene segment. A rearrangement was called productive if the CDR3 had no stop codons and remained in frame with V and J, and every other rearrangement was called non-productive. CDR3 was defined according to IMGT convention as the region running from the second conserved V-encoded cysteine to the conserved J-encoded phenylalanine. In an earlier analysis of approximately 500 of the donors, sequences lacking an unambiguous match to a single V gene segment were excluded. An earlier analysis of fewer than 650 of the donors classified V segments as functional when productive rearrangements were above 56.7% and as segregating when the standard deviation between donors was above 5%. A statistical classification framework was developed to diagnose cytomegalovirus status using the catalog of TCR beta chain sequences. V and J gene assignment, in a later analysis, came from comparing TCR nucleotide sequences with IMGT/GENE-DB human TR gene sequences. A later analysis assigned CDR3 sequences and most-parsimonious VDJ recombination scenarios with the TCRdist pipeline. In a later analysis, each TCR beta chain was defined by its CDR3 amino acid sequence together with its V-gene family, and reads without a unique V-gene family were excluded. In a later analysis, 500 to 700 highly shared, low-generation-probability nucleotide sequences were removed to address suspected cross-contamination and a sequencing artifact. A later analysis calculated a clonal expansion index for each public chain from normalized within-repertoire ranks of inferred template counts. A later analysis computed generation probabilities with a VDJ recombination model fitted to out-of-frame rearrangements, and checked the results against IGoR. A later analysis scored TCR-TCR, TCR-HLA and TCR-CMV co-occurrence with hypergeometric tests, applying a repertoire-size bias correction to TCR pairs. A later analysis estimated false discovery rates by permuting HLA or CMV assignments 20 times. In a later analysis, co-occurring TCRs were grouped with DBSCAN, and TCRdist sequence similarity was added when clustering was performed within HLA-allele-positive subsets. For co-occurrence clustering, repertoires with fewer than 30,000 or more than 120,000 public chains were excluded, along with 5 or 6 repertoires with anomalous nucleotide sharing. The immuneACCESS repertoire file appears here via TCRdb, limited to in-frame rearrangements. These files lack a portion of the clones; in checked studies, under half of the deficit traces to unresolved V genes, and the cause of the others is not known. V and J calls and clone size are those listed in that table; D and trimming were worked out from the DNA. A total of 140,000 to 150,000 clones appear in this sample, around 67% of them only once. The biggest ten clones account for around 1.6% of the sample.

The CDR3 holds 15 amino acids from the cysteine to the phenylalanine. This entry keeps only the CDR3 DNA: 45 bases, framed from base 1. Cut back by 8 bases and 2 bases, the V and J ends lie 17 bases apart. CDR1 and CDR2, per the germline V gene, are SNHLY and FYNNEI. In total, approximately 690 healthy bone marrow donors made up the cohort. At the time of sampling, every cohort member was nominally healthy, though immune exposures that went unrecorded were likely present. The donor tested CMV seronegative, placing the donor among the 350 or so seronegative members of the cohort. Each donor provided a peripheral blood sample, and peripheral blood mononuclear cells were used for TCR beta sequencing. Genomic DNA extraction from the blood cell samples was performed with the Qiagen DNeasy Blood Extraction Kit. The data belong to a study of cytomegalovirus exposure and HLA in healthy donors (dated by TCRdb to 2016 to 2017). At the level of the whole study: An earlier analysis of approximately 640 of the donors reported 250 to 350 Gb of sequence data and 100 million to 130 million unique TCR beta sequences from roughly 180 million T cells. Alongside the repertoire data, information on donor age, sex, ethnicity and CMV serostatus was compiled. Of the 300 to 450 genotyped donors, around 81% fell in the genetic ancestry cluster associated with self-reported Caucasian donors. The study used immunosequencing to profile the T cell repertoires of 670 or so subjects and linked those repertoires to cytomegalovirus serostatus. Among about 360 genotyped donors of the cohort, an average of about 240,000 unique TCR beta nucleotide sequences were sequenced per donor, around 18% of them non-productive. Rather than drawing on any new phenotypic data, the later analysis identified candidate immune exposures from TCR beta sequences and the way those sequences occurred across donors. Genome-wide SNP genotypes for about 60% of the 666 donors were used in a later genetic analysis, which treated that subset as a discovery cohort. In addition to the first cohort of 500 to 850 subjects, a separate validation cohort of 120 different subjects was used. All discovery cohort repertoires had been generated using a single sequencing platform. To study patterns of TCR occurrence, a later analysis re-analyzed previously published TCR beta repertoires from 666 donors and added high-resolution HLA genotyping. Roughly 300 gigabases of sequencing data and tens of millions of unique TCR sequences were included in an early release covering roughly 700 HLA-typed donors. To decide whether each TCR beta V gene segment behaved as functional or pseudogenic, an earlier analysis of approximately 600 of the donors relied on high-throughput TCR beta sequencing. HLA typing included class I and class II loci at four-digit resolution. About five DR-DQ haplotypes were treated as single units for association and clustering because of strong linkage in the cohort. To predict cytomegalovirus infection status, the study combined high-throughput TCR immunosequencing, statistical association of individual TCRs with disease status, and machine learning. The number of donors typed differed by locus, with roughly 620-630 for A, B, C, DRB1 and DQB1, around 560 for DQA1, 600 to 610 for DPA1, and some 440 for DPB1. The study aimed to test whether cataloging public T cell receptors could reveal signatures of past pathogen exposure. Study-level results and caveats: Roughly uniform sequencing depth across donors was assumed in presence/absence analyses, although this assumption may not hold. For the cohort, immune exposure information was limited to CMV serostatus. This cohort had only TCR beta chains sequenced, and the lack of alpha or paired-chain data limited which features could be detected. HLA typing was unavailable for some donors at each locus, so association tests used only the typed subset. Some IMGT-functional V segments, including TRBV6-2 and TRBV6-3, could not be distinguished by the 87-base-pair reads and were therefore excluded. In a later analysis, some 18,000 TCR beta sequences were associated with specific HLA alleles at a false discovery rate of 0.05. According to a later analysis, most CMV-associated TCR beta chains appeared to be HLA-restricted, and the HLA associations seemed to be driven largely by CMV exposure. A later analysis reported that several top co-occurrence clusters appeared linked to parvovirus B19, influenza, CMV and Epstein-Barr virus. In an earlier analysis of fewer than 700 of the donors, most TCR beta V segments appeared in productive rearrangements about 90% or about 30% of the time, broadly matching IMGT annotations. The classifier was reported to diagnose cytomegalovirus status with high specificity and sensitivity in both the original and validation cohorts. A total of 150 or so TCR beta chains were listed by the study as associated with cytomegalovirus. Because counts were too low, about 15 rarely observed V segments, including chromosome 9 orphons, were left out of the earlier analysis of a few hundred of the donors. In vitro tests confirmed that three of the cytomegalovirus-associated TCR beta chains recognize cytomegalovirus antigens. A later analysis found that HLA-associated TCR beta chains were more clonally expanded and had lower generation probabilities than equally common non-associated chains. A later genetic analysis reported fewer N-insertions in productive TCRs among donors in an Asian-associated ancestry cluster than the roughly 620-donor mean. A group of highly shared sequence variants was considered likely to be a technical artifact of the sequencing pipeline. The authors suggested that the approach could potentially be generalized to other disease states and immunological phenotypes. A further reported finding was that TCR beta sequences accurately predicted the HLA-A and HLA-B alleles for most subjects in the first cohort. A later analysis found that TCR association rates varied across HLA loci, with DRB1 alleles showing the most associated TCRs and HLA-C alleles the fewest. Correlated functional status among segregating V segments might reflect linkage disequilibrium, but an unknown experimental factor could not be ruled out. Assigning TCR associations to individual alleles was difficult when HLA alleles, especially DR and DQ, strongly co-occurred. While some public TCRs were present in many individuals, most TCR sequences turned up only very rarely across donors. An association between a missense DCLRE1C variant and V-gene and J-gene trimming of TCR beta chains was found in a later genetic analysis and replicated in an independent cohort.

This receptor was obtained from a woman under 30 in good health and CMV-seronegative. Material: PBMCs. The rearranged chain carries TRBV2 and TRBJ2-3; tentative D gene TRBD1, with 5 bases matching. The CDR3 region reads CASGNLTVYTDTQYF. In nucleotides, the sequence is TGTGCCAGCGGGAACCTGACAGTTTACACAGATACGCAGTATTTT.